The following is a T cell receptor (beta chain) sequence with its context. Its antigen is currently unknown. CDR3 length: 17 residues. The V gene's germline CDR1 is GTSNPN and CDR2 SVGIG (reference sequence). Deletions cut 1 base from V and 3 bases from J, with 20 bases between. The data were obtained in a study of cytomegalovirus exposure and HLA in healthy donors. Study-wide points: Analysis performed later showed TCR beta chains linked to HLA being more clonally expanded than equally common others. In a later analysis, productive TCRs from donors in an Asian-associated ancestry cluster reportedly carried fewer N-insertions than the cohort mean. Presence/absence analyses assumed roughly uniform sequencing depth across donors. Within the data, a cluster of highly shared sequence variants was likely a sequencing artifact.

The PCR employed 60 Vbeta primers together with 13 Jbeta primers. TCRdb's table, derived via immunoSEQ multiplex PCR, lists solely in-frame clones and lacks some. This table holds 90,000 to 150,000 clones, 74% found once. This receptor was taken from a woman aged 45 to 65 in good health and CMV-seropositive. Material: PBMCs. The chain joins TRBV30 to TRBJ2-3; tentative D call: TRBD2 (5 bases). The CDR3 is CAWSEMAGGTATDTQYF. The CDR3 nucleotides are TGTGCCTGGAGTGAGATGGCCGGAGGTACGGCTACAGATACGCAGTATTTT.